This is a list of T cell receptor beta chains from one sample in a study of blood T cell repertoires in COVID-19. TCRdb's copy holds only in-frame clones and misses some; the assay was immunoSEQ multiplex PCR. The data show some 190,000 clones, 80% seen once. The sequenced material came from PBMCs or T cells enriched from blood (not recorded which). The receptors come from a man aged 30 to 45 with acute COVID-19. The CDR3 runs from the conserved cysteine through the conserved F or W. D genes are given only for firm matches. Size is omitted from some rows. Given values are once, few, many or a class for expanded clones.

v_gene: TRBV5-4
d_gene: -
j_gene: TRBJ2-7
abundance: once
CDR3nt: TGTGCCAGCAGCTTGGGCCCCGGACAGTTCGAGCAGTACTTC
CDR3aa: CASSLGPGQFEQYF

v_gene: TRBV11-2
d_gene: TRBD1
j_gene: TRBJ2-5
abundance: -
CDR3nt: TGTGCCAGCAGCTTTACCGGGACAGGGGGGCGAGAGACCCAGTACTTC
CDR3aa: CASSFTGTGGRETQYF

v_gene: TRBV30
d_gene: TRBD2
j_gene: TRBJ2-2
abundance: medium-sized
CDR3nt: TGTGCCTGGAGGACTAGCGGGGGCGACACCGGGGAGCTGTTTTTT
CDR3aa: CAWRTSGGDTGELFF

v_gene: TRBV18
d_gene: TRBD2
j_gene: TRBJ2-2
abundance: -
CDR3nt: TGTGCCAGCTCACCAGGCCTAGCGGGCTCCCAAGGCATCGGGGAGCTGTTTTTT
CDR3aa: CASSPGLAGSQGIGELFF

v_gene: TRBV6-6
d_gene: TRBD1
j_gene: TRBJ1-2
abundance: -
CDR3nt: TGTGCCAGCACCGTGGACAGGGGGCATGGCTACACCTTC
CDR3aa: CASTVDRGHGYTF

v_gene: TRBV28
d_gene: -
j_gene: TRBJ1-1
abundance: -
CDR3nt: TGTGCCAGCAGCCTCTGGACAGACTCTGAAGCTTTCTTT
CDR3aa: CASSLWTDSEAFF

v_gene: TRBV2
d_gene: -
j_gene: TRBJ2-7
abundance: once
CDR3nt: TGTGCCAGCAGTGGAAATGGTCGCAGGGACTACGAGCAGTACTTC
CDR3aa: CASSGNGRRDYEQYF

v_gene: TRBV11-2
d_gene: TRBD2
j_gene: TRBJ2-7
abundance: -
CDR3nt: TGTGCCAGCAGCTCCTGGATAGGACTAGCGGGCGATCCCTACGAGCAGTACTTC
CDR3aa: CASSSWIGLAGDPYEQYF

v_gene: TRBV6-5
d_gene: -
j_gene: TRBJ1-3
abundance: once
CDR3nt: TGTGCCAGCAGTTCCCCCAGGAGGGGCTCTGGAAACACCATATATTTT
CDR3aa: CASSSPRRGSGNTIYF

v_gene: TRBV10-2
d_gene: TRBD1
j_gene: TRBJ1-5
abundance: -
CDR3nt: TGCGCCAGCAGACATCAACAGGGGAATCAGCCCCAGCATTTT
CDR3aa: CASRHQQGNQPQHF

v_gene: TRBV18
d_gene: TRBD1
j_gene: TRBJ2-7
abundance: -
CDR3nt: TGTGCCAGCTCACCTCCGACAGGGACGCACGAGCAGTACTTC
CDR3aa: CASSPPTGTHEQYF

v_gene: TRBV6-5
d_gene: -
j_gene: TRBJ2-2
abundance: -
CDR3nt: TGTGCCAGCAGTTTGGCGATGGGCCCCGGGGAGCTGTTTTTT
CDR3aa: CASSLAMGPGELFF

v_gene: TRBV7-2
d_gene: -
j_gene: TRBJ1-1
abundance: many
CDR3nt: TGTGCCAGCAGCAAACAACAGGCCTCTGAAGCTTTCTTT
CDR3aa: CASSKQQASEAFF

v_gene: TRBV6-5
d_gene: TRBD2
j_gene: TRBJ2-1
abundance: -
CDR3nt: TGTGCCAGCAGTTACGGACTAGCGGGGGGGGACAATGAGCAGTTCTTC
CDR3aa: CASSYGLAGGDNEQFF

v_gene: TRBV29-1
d_gene: TRBD2
j_gene: TRBJ2-7
abundance: -
CDR3nt: TGCAGCGTTGGACTAGCGGGGGGGCCCTACGAGCAGTACTTC
CDR3aa: CSVGLAGGPYEQYF

v_gene: TRBV7-3
d_gene: TRBD2
j_gene: TRBJ2-5
abundance: -
CDR3nt: TGTGCCAGCAGCTCTAGCGGGGGAGCACTCGAGACCCAGTACTTC
CDR3aa: CASSSSGGALETQYF

v_gene: TRBV28
d_gene: TRBD2
j_gene: TRBJ2-3
abundance: -
CDR3nt: TGTGCCAGCAGTTCATACGGCTCGAGCGGGAGGACAGATACGCAGTATTTT
CDR3aa: CASSSYGSSGRTDTQYF

v_gene: TRBV10-1
d_gene: TRBD1
j_gene: TRBJ1-1
abundance: -
CDR3nt: TGCGCCAGCAAGGGACAGTACACTGAAGCTTTCTTT
CDR3aa: CASKGQYTEAFF

v_gene: TRBV19
d_gene: -
j_gene: TRBJ2-4
abundance: -
CDR3nt: TGTGCCAGTAGTATAGGAGCGCAGGGTATAAAAAACATTCAGTACTTC
CDR3aa: CASSIGAQGIKNIQYF

v_gene: TRBV5-4
d_gene: -
j_gene: TRBJ1-1
abundance: -
CDR3nt: TGTGCCAGCTCGTGGGGAGGGACTGAAGCTTTCTTT
CDR3aa: CASSWGGTEAFF

v_gene: TRBV19
d_gene: TRBD1
j_gene: TRBJ2-5
abundance: -
CDR3nt: TGTGCCAGTAGTACAGGACAGGGAACACGAGAGACCCAGTACTTC
CDR3aa: CASSTGQGTRETQYF

v_gene: TRBV29-1
d_gene: TRBD1
j_gene: TRBJ1-5
abundance: once
CDR3nt: TGCAGCGTTCAGACAGGGTTGGTGGGCAATCAGCCCCAGCATTTT
CDR3aa: CSVQTGLVGNQPQHF

v_gene: TRBV27
d_gene: TRBD1
j_gene: TRBJ1-6
abundance: -
CDR3nt: TGTGCCAGCAGTCCGGGACAGGGGGGAGCGCCCCTCCACTTT
CDR3aa: CASSPGQGGAPLHF

v_gene: TRBV4-1
d_gene: -
j_gene: TRBJ1-4
abundance: -
CDR3nt: TGCGCCAGCAAGAGGGCCGGTAATGAAAAACTGTTTTTT
CDR3aa: CASKRAGNEKLFF

v_gene: TRBV5-4
d_gene: -
j_gene: TRBJ1-1
abundance: few
CDR3nt: TGTGCCAGCAGCTTGGCAGGGAACACTGAAGCTTTCTTT
CDR3aa: CASSLAGNTEAFF

v_gene: TRBV12-3/TRBV12-4
d_gene: -
j_gene: TRBJ1-6
abundance: -
CDR3nt: TGTGCCAGCAGGTTACTAGGGGATTCACCCCTCCACTTT
CDR3aa: CASRLLGDSPLHF

v_gene: TRBV5-1
d_gene: -
j_gene: TRBJ1-2
abundance: many
CDR3nt: TGCGCCAGCAGCCCCGCGGGACGGGGGGACTTC
CDR3aa: CASSPAGRGDF

v_gene: TRBV9
d_gene: TRBD2
j_gene: TRBJ2-4
abundance: few
CDR3nt: TGTGCCAGCAGCGTAGATCCGGTAGCGGGTGTGAAAAACATTCAGTACTTC
CDR3aa: CASSVDPVAGVKNIQYF

v_gene: TRBV7-3
d_gene: TRBD2
j_gene: TRBJ2-2
abundance: -
CDR3nt: TGTGCCAGCAGCCGACTAGCGGGGGCGAACACCGGGGAGCTGTTTTTT
CDR3aa: CASSRLAGANTGELFF

v_gene: TRBV5-1
d_gene: -
j_gene: TRBJ1-1
abundance: -
CDR3nt: TGCGCCAGCAGCTTGGAAAGCAGGGAGGGTTATGAAGCTTTCTTT
CDR3aa: CASSLESREGYEAFF

v_gene: TRBV6-5
d_gene: TRBD1
j_gene: TRBJ1-2
abundance: -
CDR3nt: TGTGCCAGCAGCCGAGACAGGGTCTATGGCTACACCTTC
CDR3aa: CASSRDRVYGYTF

v_gene: TRBV27
d_gene: -
j_gene: TRBJ2-7
abundance: few
CDR3nt: TGTGCCAGCAGTTCCTACAGGGCCAACGAGCAGTACTTC
CDR3aa: CASSSYRANEQYF

v_gene: TRBV5-6
d_gene: -
j_gene: TRBJ2-1
abundance: once
CDR3nt: TGTGCCAGCAGCTTGGCACTCGTGTCTGAGCAGTTCTTC
CDR3aa: CASSLALVSEQFF

v_gene: TRBV11-2
d_gene: -
j_gene: TRBJ2-5
abundance: once
CDR3nt: TGTGCCAGCAGCTTAGGTGGGGGGATAGAGACCCAGTACTTC
CDR3aa: CASSLGGGIETQYF

v_gene: TRBV28
d_gene: -
j_gene: TRBJ2-3
abundance: -
CDR3nt: TGTGCCAGCATCGCCGTAGGACTTCCCACAGATACGCAGTATTTT
CDR3aa: CASIAVGLPTDTQYF

v_gene: TRBV5-1
d_gene: TRBD1
j_gene: TRBJ2-1
abundance: -
CDR3nt: TGCGCCAGCAGCTACACAGGGGGCTCGAATGAGCAGTTCTTC
CDR3aa: CASSYTGGSNEQFF

v_gene: TRBV11-2
d_gene: -
j_gene: TRBJ2-5
abundance: -
CDR3nt: TGTGCCAGCAGGTCTACAGGGCGTCCAGAGACCCAGTACTTC
CDR3aa: CASRSTGRPETQYF

v_gene: TRBV5-4
d_gene: TRBD2
j_gene: TRBJ2-5
abundance: -
CDR3nt: TGTGCCAGCAAAACTAGCGGGGGAACGTACCAAGAGACCCAGTACTTC
CDR3aa: CASKTSGGTYQETQYF

v_gene: TRBV5-4
d_gene: TRBD1
j_gene: TRBJ2-7
abundance: -
CDR3nt: TGTGCCAGCGGGGACAGGGTGTCCGAGCAGTACTTC
CDR3aa: CASGDRVSEQYF

v_gene: TRBV27
d_gene: -
j_gene: TRBJ1-5
abundance: -
CDR3nt: TGTGCCAGCAGTTCAAACCGCCAGGGGATTCATCAGCCCCAGCATTTT
CDR3aa: CASSSNRQGIHQPQHF

v_gene: TRBV12-3/TRBV12-4
d_gene: -
j_gene: TRBJ2-1
abundance: -
CDR3nt: TGTGCCAGCAGTCGGGACACCAATGAGCAGTTCTTC
CDR3aa: CASSRDTNEQFF

v_gene: TRBV7-5
d_gene: -
j_gene: TRBJ2-7
abundance: once
CDR3nt: TGTGTCAGAAGCTTCCGACAGGTATTGAGCTCCTACGAGCAGTACTTC
CDR3aa: CVRSFRQVLSSYEQYF

v_gene: TRBV25-1
d_gene: -
j_gene: TRBJ2-2
abundance: -
CDR3nt: TGTGCCAGCAGTGCGCGGGTTACGAACACCGGGGAGCTGTTTTTT
CDR3aa: CASSARVTNTGELFF

v_gene: TRBV6-4
d_gene: -
j_gene: TRBJ2-3
abundance: -
CDR3nt: TGTGCCAGCAGTGAACAGGGAGGGCCAGATACGCAGTATTTT
CDR3aa: CASSEQGGPDTQYF